This T cell receptor beta chain emerged from a study of blood T cell repertoires in COVID-19. Turning to the study itself: Acute-phase and convalescent COVID-19 samples originated in the United States, Italy and Spain.

Method: immunoSEQ multiplex PCR; TCRdb's copy keeps in-frame clones and lacks some. Of 200,000 to 250,000 clones in the sample, about 89% were seen once. Assignments of participants to cohorts depended upon their own reported clinical history. Among Cohort 3 donors, those recovered had two negative PCRs, clearance, or symptom resolution. The clonotype was recovered from a woman younger than 45 who had recovered from COVID-19. Input material: PBMCs or T cells enriched from blood (not recorded which).

CDR3 sequence (DNA): TGTGCCAGCAGCCCTCAGACAGGGGGTGGGACTGAAGCTTTCTTT. Translated, it gives CASSPQTGGGTEAFF. The V and J genes are TRBV7-2 and TRBJ1-1; 9 bases agree with TRBD1. J gave up 5 bases and V 5 bases, and 9 bases lay outside the gene matches. The CDR3 has 15 residues. Germline CDR1 and CDR2: SGHTA and FQGNSA.